The rows below give T cell receptor beta chains drawn from one sample of a study of T cells in localized non-small cell lung cancer. Some clones are missing from TCRdb's copy, which holds only in-frame ones; the method was immunoSEQ multiplex PCR. The sample has 130,000 or so clones, around 92% seen once; the top ten hold over 1.5%. The specimen comprised peripheral blood, sampled before any cancer treatment. The receptor source for this set is a female donor older than 55 with stage I lung adenocarcinoma. CDR3s include the opening cysteine and the closing phenylalanine or tryptophan. Expanded clones get a size class; other rows say once, few or many, or leave the size out.

>TRBV4-2|.
CASSQDGHPTDTQYF
>TRBV5-6|.
CASSLLRDEQYF
>TRBV19|.
CASSKEYNEQFF
>TRBV28|.
CASSSYPSGNTIYF
>TRBV5-4|.
CASSSNRDVTQYF
>TRBV29-1|.
CSVGPNSGNTIYF
>TRBV5-4|.
CASSLPGGGGGYTF
>TRBV11-1|.
CASSFSSGETQYF
>TRBV13|.
CAGANRDGFYTEAFF
>TRBV10-1|.
CASSDRAGYGYTF
>TRBV28|.
CASSFSGTGGETQYF
>TRBV27|.
CASSLRVPGANTEAFF
>TRBV7-2|.
CASSPEGGETQYF
>TRBV5-1|.
CASSSSGGNTEAFF
>TRBV29-1|.
CSAYIPGQDNSPLHF
>TRBV30|.
CAWSIGGNQPQHF
>TRBV30|.
CAWTRGFVGEQFF
>TRBV7-9|once
CASSLAIYYEQYF
>TRBV28|.
CASTTGQFNSPLHF
>TRBV7-9|.
CASSLGGRAQAFF
>TRBV5-1|.
CASSPGQKNQPQHF
>TRBV7-3|once
CASSFPPGELFF
>TRBV6-5|.
CASSPRGRRTDTQYF
>TRBV5-4|once
CASSLNPAGSYNEQFF
>TRBV19|.
CATEPGGGKAQYF
>TRBV11-3|.
CASSLGQVGDEQYF
>TRBV10-2|.
CASRELAEETQYF
>TRBV5-1|.
CASSLRGRDNEQFF
>TRBV15|.
CATSRGITGLDYGYTF